These 30 T cell receptor beta chains were sequenced from one sample in a study of blood T cell repertoires in COVID-19. TCRdb's copy holds only in-frame clones and misses some; the assay was immunoSEQ multiplex PCR. The table records about 200,000 clones, around nine tenths of them present only once. Sequencing was done on a sample of peripheral blood. The receptors come from a man aged 18 to 30 with active or convalescent COVID-19.

V is TRBV3-1 (or the pseudogene TRBV3-2) and J is TRBJ1-1; D gene ambiguous. Germline CDR1 is LGHDT and CDR2 is YNNKEL (reference sequence). This CDR3 is built from 12 residues. Trimming removed 3 bases at V and 7 bases at J, with 9 bases between. CDR3 sequence: CASSQEAGEAFF. The CDR3 DNA reads as TGTGCCAGCAGCCAGGAGGCCGGTGAAGCTTTCTTT.

The chain joins TRBV30 to TRBJ1-6, with 8 bases lining up with TRBD1. After removal of 7 bases from V and 6 bases from J, the junction contained 14 bases not matched to a gene. Germline CDR1 reads GTSNPN; CDR2 reads SVGIG (reference sequence). CDR3 length: 16 residues. The CDR3 loop is CASTYRRTGSNSPLHF. CDR3 nucleotide sequence: TGTGCCTCTACATACCGTCGGACAGGGAGTAATTCACCCCTCCACTTT.

The chain couples TRBV3-1 (or the pseudogene TRBV3-2) to TRBJ1-4; the D is unclear. The CDR3 spans 15 residues. V was shortened by 0 bases and J by 4 bases, with 9 bases between the two germline ends. The germline V gene encodes CDR1 LGHDT and CDR2 YNNKEL (reference sequence). The CDR3 DNA reads TGTGCCAGCAGCCAAGATAACAAGCGTAATGAAAAACTGTTTTTT. It codes for CASSQDNKRNEKLFF.

In its sample, this clone was seen a few times. V is TRBV6-5 and J is TRBJ1-1, with D possibly matching TRBD1 (6 bases). Germline loops: CDR1 MNHEY, CDR2 SVGAGI. V lost 4 bases and J lost 0, with 9 bases in between. The CDR3 consists of 14 residues. The CDR3 nucleotides read TGTGCCAGCAGTTCCGGACAGTTGAACACTGAAGCTTTCTTT. Translating gives CASSSGQLNTEAFF.

CDR3 loop: CASSWGRTVQFF. The CDR3 DNA reads as TGTGCCAGCAGTTGGGGACGGACAGTTCAGTTCTTC. This chain uses TRBV28 with TRBJ2-1; D possibly corresponds to TRBD1 (6 bases). V was shortened by 4 bases and J by 13 bases, with 14 bases between the two germline ends. This CDR3 has 12 residues. Germline CDR1 is MDHEN and CDR2 is SYDVKM.

The V call is TRBV30, the J call TRBJ2-1; D perhaps matches TRBD1 (5 bases). Germline-derived CDR1 and CDR2 are GTSNPN and SVGIG (reference sequence). With 8 bases removed from V and 0 bases from J, the gap between germline ends came to 14 bases. CDR3 size: 14 residues. As DNA, the CDR3 is TGTGCCGGAACCACAGGTTTCTCCTACAATGAGCAGTTCTTC. Translated: CAGTTGFSYNEQFF.

The chain has TRBV18 and TRBJ2-7; the D gene is possibly TRBD2 (5 bases). V lost 6 bases to trimming and J lost 6 bases, with 24 bases between them. The CDR3 covers 16 residues. Germline loops: CDR1 KGHSH, CDR2 LQKENI. The CDR3, as DNA: TGTGCCAGCTCGCCGACTCGGACTCGATCGTCTGGCGAGCAGTACTTC. It yields the protein CASSPTRTRSSGEQYF.

CDR3 region: CASSLGTSVYEQFF. CDR3 in DNA: TGTGCCAGCAGCTTAGGGACTAGCGTGTATGAGCAGTTCTTC. This chain uses TRBV11-2 with TRBJ2-1, with 9 bases lining up with TRBD2. V was pared by 1 base and J by 8 bases, with 3 bases of the junction left unmatched. The CDR3 consists of 14 residues. Germline loops: CDR1 SGHAT, CDR2 FQNNGV.

V and J are TRBV3-1 (or the pseudogene TRBV3-2) and TRBJ2-1, with TRBD1 matching over 10 bases. The germline gives CDR1 LGHDT, CDR2 YNNKEL (reference sequence). This CDR3 spans 15 amino acids. V dropped 4 bases and J dropped 4; count of bases not matched to a gene: 4. CDR3 coding DNA: TGTGCCAGCAGCCCGCGGACAGGGGGTTACAATGAGCAGTTCTTC. It translates to CASSPRTGGYNEQFF.

CDR3 bases: TGTGCCAGCAGTTACTTACAGGCGAACACTGAAGCTTTCTTT. It specifies CASSYLQANTEAFF. The chain uses TRBV6-2 or TRBV6-3 and TRBJ1-1; D might be TRBD1 (5 bases). This CDR3 is 14 amino acids long. Germline V CDR1 and CDR2: MNHEY, SVGEGT. Trimming stripped 1 base from V and 1 base from J, with 7 bases between.

This chain connects TRBV4-1 to TRBJ1-6, with 8 positions matching TRBD1. The germline V gene encodes CDR1 MGHRA and CDR2 YSYEKL. J gave up 5 bases and V 4 bases, and 4 bases lay outside the gene matches. The CDR3 is 15 residues long. Written as DNA, the CDR3 is TGCGCCAGCAGCCCCCAGACAGGGGATAATTCACCCCTCCACTTT. Its translation is CASSPQTGDNSPLHF.

The sample holds a few counts of this clone. The chain couples TRBV18 to TRBJ1-2; D may be TRBD1 (5 bases). Trimming left V 1 base short and J 2 bases short, with 5 bases between. The germline gives CDR1 KGHSH, CDR2 LQKENI. The CDR3 length is 13 residues. As DNA, the CDR3 is TGTGCCAGCTCACCACAGGGGAACTATGGCTACACCTTC. This encodes CASSPQGNYGYTF.

V is TRBV6-5 and J is TRBJ2-3, with 7 bases aligning to TRBD1. The CDR3 length is 16 residues. Trimming at V came to 0 bases and at J to 4 bases, leaving 7 bases not matched to a gene. Germline V gene sequence: CDR1 MNHEY, CDR2 SVGAGI. The CDR3 DNA reads TGTGCCAGCAGTTACTCCCTATACAGGGGAGCAGATACGCAGTATTTT. This translates into CASSYSLYRGADTQYF.

This chain connects TRBV2 to TRBJ2-4; TRBD2 matches at 11 bases. The CDR3 totals 17 residues. Germline V gives CDR1 SNHLY, CDR2 FYNNEI. The J segment lost 2 bases and the V segment lost 4 bases, leaving 7 bases of the junction unmatched. The CDR3 loop reads CASSGKTSGATKNIQYF. CDR3 nucleotide sequence: TGTGCCAGCAGTGGAAAGACTAGCGGGGCCACCAAAAACATTCAGTACTTC.

The genes are TRBV19 and TRBJ1-6; tentative D call: TRBD1 (6 bases). Trimming removed 4 bases at V and 7 bases at J, with 14 bases between. The CDR3 consists of 15 residues. From germline, CDR1 is LNHDA and CDR2 SQIVND (reference sequence). The CDR3 DNA reads as TGTGCCAGTAGTAAGACAGGCCCACTAAATTCACCCCTCCACTTT. It translates to CASSKTGPLNSPLHF.

The rearrangement joins TRBV2 to TRBJ2-5, with 12 bases fitting TRBD2. V was pared by 6 bases and J by 4 bases, with 6 bases of the junction left unmatched. The CDR3 runs to 15 residues. Germline V gives CDR1 SNHLY, CDR2 FYNNEI. The CDR3 bases are TGTGCCAGCAGCCCCCGGACTAGCGGGATAGAGACCCAGTACTTC. It specifies CASSPRTSGIETQYF.

The chain links TRBV30 to TRBJ1-1, with D perhaps matching TRBD1 (5 bases). The CDR3 runs to 17 residues. CDR1 and CDR2 (germline): GTSNPN, SVGIG (reference sequence). Trimming stripped 5 bases from V and 5 bases from J, with 27 bases between. As DNA, the CDR3 is TGTGCCTGGGAGCGCTGGAGAGCACAGGCCGGGGGGACTGAAGCTTTCTTT. Residues: CAWERWRAQAGGTEAFF.

V usage is TRBV5-6 and J usage is TRBJ2-5; 7 nucleotides match TRBD2. Germline V gene data show CDR1 as SGHDT and CDR2 as YYEEEE. The CDR3 runs to 16 residues. V shed 0 bases and J 2 bases; nucleotides not matched to a gene: 7. DNA of the CDR3: TGTGCCAGCAGCTTGGTGGCTAGCGGTAGACAAGAGACCCAGTACTTC. Amino acids: CASSLVASGRQETQYF.

This chain links TRBV5-4 with TRBJ2-5; 8 bases are a match to TRBD1. This CDR3 contains 13 residues. Looked up from germline, CDR1 is SGHNT and CDR2 is YYREEE (reference sequence). Trimming took 3 bases from V and 3 from J; bases not matched to a gene: 1. CDR3 nucleotide sequence: TGTGCCAGCAGCTCGGACAGGGAAGAGACCCAGTACTTC. Encoded protein: CASSSDREETQYF.

This chain uses TRBV5-1 with TRBJ1-3; a possible D gene is TRBD1 (5 bases). Germline CDR1 reads SGHRS; CDR2 reads YFSETQ. The V end lost 4 bases, the J end lost 2 bases, and 13 bases lay between the germline ends. This CDR3 region has 15 residues. For the CDR3, the DNA is TGCGCCAGCAGCCTGTATGGGGGGGCTGGAAACACCATATATTTT. This gives the protein CASSLYGGAGNTIYF.

In this sample, this clone turned up once. V and J are TRBV19 and TRBJ1-2, with a weak D call TRBD1 (6 bases). Germline lookup yields CDR1 LNHDA and CDR2 SQIVND (reference sequence). Trimming left V 5 bases short and J 6 bases short, with 19 bases between. The CDR3 runs 15 residues. The CDR3 DNA follows: TGTGCCAGTAGTGCAGGACAGCTCAGCGGGGATGGCTACACCTTC. As protein: CASSAGQLSGDGYTF.

The chain joins TRBV15 to TRBJ2-5, with a tentative D call TRBD1 (6 bases). CDR3 length: 14 residues. The V gene lost 4 bases and the J gene lost 6 bases, with 15 bases spanning the gap. CDR1 and CDR2 (germline): LNHNV, YYDKDF (reference sequence). DNA for the CDR3: TGTGCCACCAGCACAAAACTCAGGGGCCAGACCCAGTACTTC. It yields the protein CATSTKLRGQTQYF.

The V and J genes are TRBV3-1 (or the pseudogene TRBV3-2) and TRBJ2-1; tentative D call: TRBD1 (5 bases). CDR3 length: 12 amino acids. In germline, CDR1 is LGHDT, CDR2 YNNKEL (reference sequence). Trimming pared 3 bases from V and 8 bases from J, leaving 8 bases between. CDR3 bases: TGTGCCAGCAGCCAGCAGGGCTATGAGCAGTTCTTC. The encoded protein is CASSQQGYEQFF.

The chain recombines TRBV5-4 with TRBJ2-5; a weak D match, TRBD2 (5 bases). Germline V gives CDR1 SGHNT, CDR2 YYREEE (reference sequence). The V gene lost 2 bases and the J gene lost 5 bases, with 13 bases spanning the gap. CDR3 size: 14 residues. The CDR3 DNA is TGTGCCAGCAGCTTAGTCGGGGTAGGCGAGACCCAGTACTTC. Translation: CASSLVGVGETQYF.

In its sample, this clone was seen once. CDR3 region: CASSQADMSGNTIYF. CDR3 sequence (DNA): TGTGCCAGCAGCCAAGCAGACATGAGTGGAAACACCATATATTTT. The chain couples TRBV9 to TRBJ1-3; D remains unclear. Germline V lookup: CDR1 SGDLS, CDR2 YYNGEE. CDR3 length: 15 residues. The V end was cut by 4 bases, the J end by 3 bases, with 14 bases between.

The chain uses TRBV15 and TRBJ2-5, with D perhaps TRBD2 (7 bases). CDR1 and CDR2 from the germline V gene are LNHNV and YYDKDF (reference sequence). The length of the CDR3 is 16 residues. Trimming cost V 1 base and J 1 base, with 13 bases left between them. This CDR3 reads CATSRGGGGPQETQYF. The CDR3 DNA is TGTGCCACCAGCAGAGGGGGCGGGGGCCCCCAAGAGACCCAGTACTTC.

The V and J genes are TRBV27 and TRBJ1-2; TRBD1 is a possible D gene (6 bases). Trimming left V 5 bases short and J 8 bases short, with 18 bases between. The CDR3 has 14 residues. Germline CDR1 and CDR2: MNHEY and SMNVEV (reference sequence). The DNA for the CDR3 is TGTGCCAGCAGTCAATACAGGGATACTCAGGGCTACACCTTC. Residues: CASSQYRDTQGYTF.

The rearrangement uses TRBV2 and TRBJ2-2; 9 bases are a match to TRBD2. CDR1 is SNHLY and CDR2 is FYNNEI in the germline V gene. Losses at the gene ends were 8 bases for V and 2 bases for J; bases not matched to a gene: 3. The CDR3 length is 14 residues. The DNA for the CDR3 is TGTGCCAGCCAGCGGGGGGCAAACACCGGGGAGCTGTTTTTT. Amino acids: CASQRGANTGELFF. Together with reference TRBV2 and TRBJ2-2, the CDR3 gives the full variable domain: EPEVTQTPSHQVTQMGQEVILRCVPISNHLYFYWYRQILGQKVEFLVSFYNNEISEKSEIFDDQFSVERPDGSNFTLKIRSTKLEDSAMYFCASQRGANTGELFFGEGSRLTVL.

The rearrangement uses TRBV3-1 (or the pseudogene TRBV3-2) and TRBJ1-3; no definite D call. Germline V lookup: CDR1 LGHDT, CDR2 YNNKEL (reference sequence). Trimming removed 3 bases at V and 4 bases at J, with 10 bases between. This CDR3 is 14 amino acids long. CDR3 DNA sequence: TGTGCCAGCAGCCATACCAGTCTCGGAAACACCATATATTTT. Residues: CASSHTSLGNTIYF.

This chain links TRBV2 with TRBJ1-2; possible D gene TRBD1, 6 bases. Germline CDR1 and CDR2: SNHLY and FYNNEI. The germline V and J ends were trimmed by 6 bases and 6 bases, with 11 bases remaining between them. The CDR3 has 12 amino acids. For the CDR3, the DNA is TGTGCCAGCAGACGGACAGAACATGGCTACACCTTC. Translating gives CASRRTEHGYTF.